These 26 T cell receptor beta chains originate from one sample sequenced in a study of spatial heterogeneity in lung cancer. Time point noted: sample taken at primary tumor resection. Tumor, nontumor lung or frozen PBMC supplied whole RNA, sequenced without sorting. Using its own MiXCR run on the 5' RACE reads, TCRdb lists one record per CDR3 protein. Among about 1,500 distinct CDR3 sequences listed, about 23% were seen once. This sample comprised PBMCs, obtained at surgery. The source is a male donor with early-stage non-small cell lung cancer.

A few counts support this clonotype. V is TRBV7-2 and J is TRBJ2-7, with 9 bases matching TRBD1. CDR1 is SGHTA, CDR2 FQGNSA, per germline. The V and J ends lost 1 base and 4 bases, in that order; junction bases with no gene match: 8. This CDR3 is 16 amino acids long. CDR3 coding DNA: TGTGCCAGCAGCTTAGGGGTTACAGGGGGCTTTTACGAGCAGTACTTC. The encoded protein is CASSLGVTGGFYEQYF.

This clonotype was counted ten times or more. The chain couples TRBV5-1 to TRBJ1-4; 8 positions agree with TRBD1. The CDR3 is 15 residues long. Per germline, CDR1 SGHRS and CDR2 YFSETQ. Losses at the gene ends were 0 bases for V and 4 bases for J; bases not matched to a gene: 2. The CDR3 nucleotides are TGCGCCAGCAGCTTGGGGGACAGGCTTAATGAAAAACTGTTTTTT. This encodes CASSLGDRLNEKLFF.

By its share, this clonotype is large. The J gene is TRBJ2-4, the V gene TRBV20-1; no reliable D call. This CDR3 has 19 amino acids. The germline V and J ends were trimmed by 3 bases and 0 bases, with 24 bases remaining between them. Per germline, CDR1 DFQATT and CDR2 SNEGSKA (reference sequence). DNA for the CDR3: TGCAGTGCTAGTGGGGTGTATCAAGGCCGACTTCTAGCCAAAAACATTCAGTACTTC. It translates to CSASGVYQGRLLAKNIQYF.

Written as DNA, the CDR3 is TGTGCCAGCAGCTGGCGCCGGGACAGGGGGAATGAGCAGTTCTTC. Its protein is CASSWRRDRGNEQFF. The chain links TRBV7-2 to TRBJ2-1; 11 bases fit TRBD1. J gave up 7 bases and V 4 bases, and 6 bases lay outside the gene matches. CDR3 length: 15 amino acids. Germline-derived CDR1 and CDR2 are SGHTA and FQGNSA.

Sample share makes this clonotype large. The V call is TRBV6-5, the J call TRBJ2-5, with 7 nucleotides matching TRBD1. Trimming cost V 6 bases and J 6 bases; bases outside gene matches: 4. Germline assignment: CDR1 MNHEY and CDR2 SVGAGI. This CDR3 is 12 amino acids long. CDR3 bases: TGTGCCAGCAGGACAGGGTTGAAGACCCAGTACTTC. This sequence encodes CASRTGLKTQYF.

In its sample, this clonotype was seen many times. The J gene is TRBJ2-3, the V gene TRBV30; D remains unclear. The V end lost 1 base, the J end lost 4 bases, and 6 bases lay between the germline ends. CDR1 is GTSNPN and CDR2 is SVGIG in the germline V gene (reference sequence). This CDR3 has 12 amino acids. The CDR3 reads CAWSAGSDTQYF. DNA for the CDR3: TGTGCCTGGAGTGCTGGGTCAGATACGCAGTATTTT.

By share, this clonotype counts as large (0.1 to 1%). This chain connects TRBV18 to TRBJ2-2; tentatively, D is TRBD1 or TRBD2 (5 bases each). V dropped 6 bases and J dropped 2 bases, with 16 bases sitting between them. There are 16 residues in the CDR3. The V gene's germline CDR1 is KGHSH and CDR2 LQKENI. CDR3 sequence (DNA): TGTGCCAGCTCCGGGACCGGCTACGATAACACCGGGGAGCTGTTTTTT. Protein: CASSGTGYDNTGELFF.

This clonotype was seen many times. V is TRBV20-1 and J is TRBJ1-2, with D possibly matching TRBD1 (5 bases). The V gene lost 6 bases and the J gene lost 8 bases, with 16 bases spanning the gap. Germline V gene sequence: CDR1 DFQATT, CDR2 SNEGSKA (reference sequence). The CDR3 extends over 12 amino acids. CDR3 sequence (DNA): TGCAGTGCGCACCGGGGGACCGAAGGCTACACCTTC. This gives the protein CSAHRGTEGYTF.

The sample holds many counts of this clonotype. V gene TRBV19 combines with J gene TRBJ2-7; D ambiguous. Trimming removed 3 bases from V and 0 bases from J, with 12 bases in between. The CDR3 sequence is 15 residues long. Germline V gene data show CDR1 as LNHDA and CDR2 as SQIVND (reference sequence). The chain's CDR3 is CASSMGGLSSYEQYV. The CDR3 DNA sequence: TGTGCCAGTAGTATGGGCGGCCTGAGCTCCTACGAGCAGTACGTC.

This clonotype has at least ten counts. The chain is built from TRBV19 and TRBJ1-1, with D unclear. Trimming took 8 bases from V and 3 from J, leaving 13 bases between them. Germline V lookup: CDR1 LNHDA, CDR2 SQIVND (reference sequence). CDR3 length: 13 residues. Here the CDR3 reads CASVLAEYTEAFF. The CDR3 bases are TGTGCCAGTGTTTTGGCGGAATACACTGAAGCTTTCTTT.

This CDR3 reads CSVEVTGNEQFF. CDR3 nucleotides: TGCAGCGTTGAAGTGACAGGGAATGAGCAGTTCTTC. J is TRBJ2-1 and V is TRBV29-1; 7 nucleotides agree with TRBD1. CDR3 length equals 12 residues. Germline V CDR1 and CDR2: SQVTM, ANQGSEA. Trimming removed 1 base from V and 7 bases from J; junction bases left unmatched: 1.

CDR3 DNA: TGTGCCAGCAGCTTAGATACGCCGTTTTCGAACACCGGGGAGCTGTTTTTT. It specifies CASSLDTPFSNTGELFF. The chain combines TRBV7-9 with TRBJ2-2; D gene unclear. Looked up from germline, CDR1 is SEHNR and CDR2 is FQNEAQ (reference sequence). CDR3 length equals 17 residues. V was trimmed by 1 base and J by 0 bases, leaving 12 bases between them.

This clonotype is medium-sized by share. CDR3 loop: CASSLGRVASRDEQFF. CDR3 coding DNA: TGTGCCAGCAGTTTAGGCAGGGTAGCTTCCAGGGATGAGCAGTTCTTC. The V and J genes are TRBV12-3 or TRBV12-4 and TRBJ2-1; D possibly corresponds to TRBD1 (5 bases). Trimming removed 1 base at V and 8 bases at J, with 18 bases between. The CDR3 is 16 residues long.

The chain has TRBV7-9 and TRBJ2-7; D is unclear. Germline CDR1 and CDR2: SEHNR and FQNEAQ (reference sequence). This CDR3 comprises 14 residues. Trimming took off 1 base at V and 6 bases at J, with 13 bases between the two ends. CDR3 sequence: CASSLVLGLSEQYF. The CDR3 DNA reads TGTGCCAGCAGCTTAGTACTCGGCCTCTCCGAGCAGTACTTC.

The V call is TRBV28, the J call TRBJ1-4; D remains ambiguous. CDR3 length: 13 residues. Germline-derived CDR1 and CDR2 are MDHEN and SYDVKM. The germline V and J ends were trimmed by 5 bases and 7 bases, with 11 bases remaining between them. Written as DNA, the CDR3 is TGTGCCAGCAGTCCGACGACCCGTGAAAAACTGTTTTTT. It is translated as CASSPTTREKLFF.

The rearrangement uses TRBV25-1 and TRBJ2-3, with TRBD2 identical over 8 bases. Germline V gene data show CDR1 as MGHDK and CDR2 as SYGVNS. V was clipped by 6 bases and J by 2 bases; unmatched bases: 7. This CDR3 has 15 amino acids. CDR3 amino acids: CASSRVAGYTDTQYF. The CDR3 nucleotides are TGTGCCAGCAGCCGGGTAGCGGGATACACAGATACGCAGTATTTT.

This rearrangement joins TRBV3-1 to TRBJ2-2; TRBD1 aligns across 8 bases. Trimming removed 7 bases from V and 2 bases from J; junction bases left unmatched: 3. CDR3 length equals 14 residues. From germline, CDR1 is LGHDT and CDR2 YNNKEL (reference sequence). CDR3 in DNA: TGTGCCAGCACGGCAGGGGGCAACACCGGGGAGCTGTTTTTT. Encoded protein: CASTAGGNTGELFF.

CDR3 DNA: TGCAGTGCTAGAGGGGGACTAGCGGAACGGACCCAGTACTTC. Its protein is CSARGGLAERTQYF. The chain couples TRBV20-1 to TRBJ2-5; 11 bases are shared with TRBD2. This CDR3 contains 14 residues. Germline CDR1 is DFQATT and CDR2 is SNEGSKA (reference sequence). Trimming removed 1 base from V and 7 bases from J; junction bases left unmatched: 5.

The sample holds many counts of this clonotype. The V gene is TRBV10-3, the J gene TRBJ1-1; 9 bases agree with TRBD1. The CDR3 is 15 amino acids. Trimming took 6 bases from V and 0 from J; bases not matched to a gene: 5. Germline V gives CDR1 ENHRY, CDR2 SYGVKD. CDR3 region: CAIRGTGNMNTEAFF. The CDR3 nucleotides read TGTGCCATCAGGGGGACAGGGAACATGAACACTGAAGCTTTCTTT.

The table lists this clonotype with many counts. The chain links TRBV7-6 to TRBJ2-1, with D perhaps given as TRBD1 or TRBD2 (5 bases each). Germline V CDR1 and CDR2: SGHVS, FNYEAQ. CDR3 size: 16 residues. The V end was cut by 1 base, the J end by 4 bases, with 14 bases between. The CDR3 DNA reads TGTGCCAGCAGCTTAGTACTCGGGGACGAGTACAATGAGCAGTTCTTC. It specifies CASSLVLGDEYNEQFF.

This clonotype was observed at least ten times. The V call is TRBV7-9, the J call TRBJ2-5; tentative D call: TRBD1 (5 bases). The germline V and J ends were trimmed by 1 base and 3 bases, with 9 bases remaining between them. This CDR3 has 14 residues. CDR1 SEHNR and CDR2 FQNEAQ come from the germline V gene (reference sequence). In DNA form, the CDR3 reads TGTGCCAGCAGCTTAGGGCAGGGAAAAGAGACCCAGTACTTC. Protein sequence: CASSLGQGKETQYF.

By share, this clonotype ranks as medium-sized. The J gene is TRBJ1-2, the V gene TRBV24-1; D remains ambiguous. Trimming removed 3 bases from V and 4 bases from J, with 5 bases in between. CDR3 length: 12 amino acids. Germline V lookup: CDR1 KGHDR, CDR2 SFDVKD. CDR3 bases: TGTGCCACCAGTGATATTTTCTATGGCTACACCTTC. Protein sequence: CATSDIFYGYTF.

This clonotype was counted ten times or more. The chain employs TRBV4-3 and TRBJ2-4, with 7 bases lining up with TRBD2. J was trimmed by 8 bases and V by 0 bases; bases with no gene match: 13. Germline CDR1 is LGHNA and CDR2 is YSLEER. This CDR3 comprises 17 residues. CDR3 amino acids: CASSQDIPAAGIDIQYF. The CDR3 nucleotides read TGCGCCAGCAGCCAAGATATACCAGCAGCGGGAATCGACATTCAGTACTTC.

This CDR3 reads CASFGGRITGELFF. CDR3 coding DNA: TGTGCCAGTTTCGGGGGGCGCATCACCGGGGAGCTGTTTTTT. The V gene is TRBV19, the J gene TRBJ2-2, with D possibly TRBD2 on 7 matching bases. Germline CDR1 LNHDA, CDR2 SQIVND (reference sequence). The length of the CDR3 is 14 residues. V gave up 8 bases and J gave up 4 bases, with 14 bases separating them.

This clonotype was detected ten times or more. The chain couples TRBV12-3 or TRBV12-4 to TRBJ2-3; D gene ambiguous. The CDR3 has 14 residues. Trimming left V 5 bases short and J 1 base short, with 10 bases between. The CDR3 nucleotides are TGTGCCAGCAGTCGAGGAGCAGGCACAGATACGCAGTATTTT. The encoded protein is CASSRGAGTDTQYF.

This clonotype was picked up a small number of times. The CDR3 DNA sequence: TGTGCCAGCAGCTTAACGGGGACAGAAGAGACCCAGTACTTC. The encoded protein is CASSLTGTEETQYF. The V gene is TRBV7-3, the J gene TRBJ2-5; 7 bases match TRBD1. V gave up 0 bases and J gave up 3 bases; unmatched junction bases: 1. Germline CDR1 reads SGHTA; CDR2 reads FQGTGA. This CDR3 is 14 amino acids long. The complete variable domain, with remaining parts taken from reference TRBV7-3 and TRBJ2-5, reads GAGVSQTPSNKVTEKGKYVELRCDPISGHTALYWYRQSLGQGPEFLIYFQGTGAADDSGLPNDRFFAVRPEGSVSTLKIQRTERGDSAVYLCASSLTGTEETQYFGPGTRLLVL.